The entry below describes one T cell receptor beta chain. The antigen is not known. The time point here: week 47, end of study. All doses held 300 ug of mutant IDH1 20-mer peptide, with topical imiquimod. The table came from immunoSEQ multiplex PCR; TCRdb's copy has only in-frame clones and leaves some out. This table has about 94,000 clones, about nine tenths appearing once. The sample comes from a study of a mutant IDH1 vaccine in newly diagnosed glioma. Overall study: Commencement of vaccination occurred 4-6 weeks following radiotherapy alone, or concurrently with temozolomide cycles.

The ends were cut back, 2 bases at V and 5 bases at J, with 13 bases in the middle. Germline V gene data show CDR1 as SGHTS and CDR2 as YDEGEE. CDR3 size: 14 residues. The study's findings and limits: It seemed that pseudoprogression was not linked to changes in the top peripheral T cell clonotypes. There were vaccine-induced immune responses in about 92% of the patients.

The rearrangement joins TRBV5-8 to TRBJ2-5; TRBD1 is a possible D gene (5 bases). The source material was PBMCs, sampled from a glioma patient whose treatment included an IDH1 peptide vaccine. The TCR comes from a woman between 45 and 60 years old with glioma. In nucleotides, the CDR3 is TGTGCCAGCAGCTTTCTCCAGGGTATGGAGACCCAGTACTTC. This translates into CASSFLQGMETQYF.